This T cell receptor beta chain was recorded in a study of cytomegalovirus exposure and HLA in healthy donors. In the study overall: Early on, a data release was issued that held approximately 78 million unique TCRs from HLA-typed donors.

General observations from the study: The records held CMV serostatus as the only immune exposure information. Common viral pathogens (according to a later analysis) appeared linked to several of the most significant clusters. A later analysis reportedly identified an Asian-associated ancestry cluster as carrying fewer N-insertions than the approximately 730-donor mean.

The V gene lost 5 bases and the J gene lost 0 bases, with 16 bases spanning the gap. The length of the CDR3 is 16 residues. Germline V gene lookup returns CDR1 PRHDT and CDR2 FYEKMQ (reference sequence). The sample holds a few counts of this clone. Its matching antigen is unknown. Primers for the PCR totalled 60 Vbeta and 13 Jbeta. The data were produced by immunoSEQ multiplex PCR, yet TCRdb's version contains in-frame clones alone and is incomplete. The sample lists about 110,000 clones, about four fifths seen once, with about 1.6% in the top ten. The clonotype was recovered from a man aged 50-60 years in good health and CMV-seronegative. Sequenced: PBMCs. V usage is TRBV13 and J usage is TRBJ1-2; D may be TRBD1 (6 bases). The CDR3: CASSKRRTASNYGYTF. CDR3 sequence (DNA): TGTGCCAGCAGCAAAAGACGGACAGCTTCTAACTATGGCTACACCTTC. Looking up the rest from reference TRBV13 and TRBJ1-2 gives the full variable domain: AAGVIQSPRHLIKEKRETATLKCYPIPRHDTVYWYQQGPGQDPQFLISFYEKMQSDKGSIPDRFSAQQFSDYHSELNMSSLELGDSALYFCASSKRRTASNYGYTFGSGTRLTVV.